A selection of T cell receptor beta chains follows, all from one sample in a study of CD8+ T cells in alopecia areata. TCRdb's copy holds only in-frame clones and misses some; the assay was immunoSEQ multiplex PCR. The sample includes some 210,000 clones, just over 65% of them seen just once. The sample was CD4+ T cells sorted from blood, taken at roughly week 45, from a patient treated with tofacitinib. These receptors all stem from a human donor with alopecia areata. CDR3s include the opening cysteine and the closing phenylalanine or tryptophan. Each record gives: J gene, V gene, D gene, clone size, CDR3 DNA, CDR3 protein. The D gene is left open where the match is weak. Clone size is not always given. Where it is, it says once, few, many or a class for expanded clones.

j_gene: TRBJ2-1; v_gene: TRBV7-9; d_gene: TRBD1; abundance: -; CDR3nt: TGTGCCAGCAGCAGAGACCCGGGACAGGGAACCTACAATGAGCAGTTCTTC; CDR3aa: CASSRDPGQGTYNEQFF
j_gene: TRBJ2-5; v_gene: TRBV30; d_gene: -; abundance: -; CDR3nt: TGTGCCTGGGACAGTGAAAGGACCCAGTACTTC; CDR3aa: CAWDSERTQYF
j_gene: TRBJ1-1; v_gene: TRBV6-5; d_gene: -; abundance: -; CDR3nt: TGTGCCAGCGGGTCATCAGCGGGAGCTTTCTTT; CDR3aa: CASGSSAGAFF
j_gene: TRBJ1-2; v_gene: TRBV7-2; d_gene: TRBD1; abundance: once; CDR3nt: TGTGCCAGCAGCTTAGAGACAGGGGGCTACACCTTC; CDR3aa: CASSLETGGYTF
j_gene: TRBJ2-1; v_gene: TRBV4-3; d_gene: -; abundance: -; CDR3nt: TGCGCCAGCAGCCAGGAAGGGAATGAGCAGTTCTTC; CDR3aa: CASSQEGNEQFF
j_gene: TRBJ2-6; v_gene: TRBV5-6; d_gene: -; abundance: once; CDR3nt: TGTGCCAGCAGCTTGGCCGACAGGAGGTTGGGGGCCAACGTCCTGACTTTC; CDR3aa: CASSLADRRLGANVLTF
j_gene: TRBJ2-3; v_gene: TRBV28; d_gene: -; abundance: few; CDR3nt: TGTGCCAGCAACGCGGACACAGATACGCAGTATTTT; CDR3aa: CASNADTDTQYF
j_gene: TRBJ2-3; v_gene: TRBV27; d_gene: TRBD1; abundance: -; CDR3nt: TGTGCCAGCAGTCTTCGCCAGACAGGGGCAGATACGCAGTATTTT; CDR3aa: CASSLRQTGADTQYF
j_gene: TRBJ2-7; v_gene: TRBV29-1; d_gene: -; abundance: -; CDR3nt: TGCAGCGTTGGACTGACCTACGAGCAGTACTTC; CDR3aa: CSVGLTYEQYF
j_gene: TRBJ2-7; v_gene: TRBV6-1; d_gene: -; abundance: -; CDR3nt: TGTGCCAGCAGATACCGGGACACCCGCCCCCTTCAGCAGTACTTC; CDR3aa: CASRYRDTRPLQQYF
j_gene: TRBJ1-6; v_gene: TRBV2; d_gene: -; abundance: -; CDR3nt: TGTGCCAGCAGTGAGGAGGGCTCACTCAATTCACCCCTCCACTTT; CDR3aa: CASSEEGSLNSPLHF
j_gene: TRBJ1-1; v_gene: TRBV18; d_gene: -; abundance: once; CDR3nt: TGTGCCAGCTCACCAGCCCGAGGGGAGAACACTGAAGCTTTCTTT; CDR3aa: CASSPARGENTEAFF
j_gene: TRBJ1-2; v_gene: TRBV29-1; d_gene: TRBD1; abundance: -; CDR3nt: TGCAGCGTGATCCCGGGACAGTCAAACTATGGCTACACCTTC; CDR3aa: CSVIPGQSNYGYTF
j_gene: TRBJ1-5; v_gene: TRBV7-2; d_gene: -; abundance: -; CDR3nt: TGTGCCAGCAGCTTGCGGGGGGATCAGCCCCAGCATTTT; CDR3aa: CASSLRGDQPQHF
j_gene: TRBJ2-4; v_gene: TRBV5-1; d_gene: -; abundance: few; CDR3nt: TGCGCCAGCAGCTTGGGGACCGGGGAGACCAAAAACATTCAGTACTTC; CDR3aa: CASSLGTGETKNIQYF
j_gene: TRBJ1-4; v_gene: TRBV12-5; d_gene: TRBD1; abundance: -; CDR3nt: TGTGCTAGTGGTCTCCGAGGGTCCGGGACAGGGACAACTAATGAAAAACTGTTTTTT; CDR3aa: CASGLRGSGTGTTNEKLFF
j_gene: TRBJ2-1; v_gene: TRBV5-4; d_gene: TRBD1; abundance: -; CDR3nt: TGTGCCAGCAGCTTGGGGGACCGGGACAGGGAAGCCGGTGAGCAGTTCTTC; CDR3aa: CASSLGDRDREAGEQFF
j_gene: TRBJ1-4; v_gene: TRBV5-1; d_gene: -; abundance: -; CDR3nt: TGCGCCAGCAGCTTGGGAAGAGCAACTAATGAAAAACTGTTTTTT; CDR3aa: CASSLGRATNEKLFF
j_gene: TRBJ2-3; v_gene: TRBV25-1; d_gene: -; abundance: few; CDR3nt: TGTGCCAGCAGTGAATCCCCCCGGCGGGATACGCAGTATTTT; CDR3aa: CASSESPRRDTQYF
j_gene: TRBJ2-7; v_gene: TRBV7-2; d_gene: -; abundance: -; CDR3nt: TGTGCCAGCGCATTAGGGCGGGAGCAGTACTTC; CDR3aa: CASALGREQYF
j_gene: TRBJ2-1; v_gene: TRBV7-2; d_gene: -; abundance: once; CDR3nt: TGTGCCAGCAGCTCGGACATAAATGTTGTGAATGAGCAGTTCTTC; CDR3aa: CASSSDINVVNEQFF
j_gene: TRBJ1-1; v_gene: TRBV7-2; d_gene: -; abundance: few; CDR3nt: TGTGCCAGCAGCTACCAGGCTAAGAACACTGAAGCTTTCTTT; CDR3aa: CASSYQAKNTEAFF